The rows below give T cell receptor beta chains drawn from one sample of a study of response to subunit inactivated influenza vaccine. In TCRdb, the RT-PCR reads were re-called with MiXCR into one record per CDR3 protein. The sample yields 650,000 to 800,000 distinct CDR3 sequences, 11% to 15% seen once. The starting material was PBMCs from blood, obtained less than 15 days before vaccination. Receptors originate from a man aged 50 to 60 who received an inactivated influenza vaccine. CDR3s include the opening cysteine and the closing phenylalanine or tryptophan. The order of the fields is CDR3 length, V gene, J gene, D gene, CDR3 protein. A D gene is named only where the DNA matches it firmly.

14,TRBV14,TRBJ1-2,-,CASSQAAPVRGYTF
17,TRBV21-1,TRBJ2-4,-,CATPGGDRERPLDIQYF
14,TRBV5-1,TRBJ2-5,TRBD1,CASSAGTGDGTQYF
15,TRBV6-5,TRBJ2-3,TRBD2,CASSYSGLEVDTQYF
15,TRBV27,TRBJ2-3,TRBD1,CASSPQGVGTDTQYF
19,TRBV20-1,TRBJ2-3,TRBD2,CSARDPQPHRRERTDTQYF
16,TRBV12-3/TRBV12-4,TRBJ2-7,TRBD2,CASSFMGTSGSYEQYF
15,TRBV4-3,TRBJ1-1,-,CASSQVGVGGTEAFF
13,TRBV6-4,TRBJ2-2,-,CASRRESTGELFF
14,TRBV12-3/TRBV12-4,TRBJ1-1,-,CASILDSLNTEAFF
14,TRBV15,TRBJ2-7,-,CATSRQTGTYEQYF
15,TRBV7-3,TRBJ2-3,TRBD2,CASSSLAGHTDTQYF
12,TRBV20-1,TRBJ2-1,-,CSAAPHYNEQFF
16,TRBV28,TRBJ2-7,TRBD2,CASDPWGSGRAGEQYF
20,TRBV4-3,TRBJ2-3,TRBD2,CASSQDRVAGGRTSTDTQYF
13,TRBV5-1,TRBJ2-7,-,CASSPGGHYEQYF